This is a list of T cell receptor beta chains from one sample in a study of shared clonotypes between healthy human individuals. Sequencing used immunoSEQ multiplex PCR; TCRdb keeps in-frame clones, though not all of them. The sample lists 2 million to 3 million clones; about 92% were seen once. The specimen sequenced was naive CD4+ T cells sorted from blood. All receptors derive from a man aged 18 to 29 in good health. Each CDR3 is given with its conserved first and last residue. The D gene is left open where the match is weak. Clone size is not always given. Where it is, it says once, few, many or a class for expanded clones.

j_call: TRBJ1-3
d_call: TRBD1
clone_size: NA
v_call: TRBV9
cdr3_aa: CASSAQVGDRGFGNTIYF
cdr3_nt: TGTGCCAGCAGCGCACAGGTAGGGGACAGGGGGTTTGGAAACACCATATATTTT

j_call: TRBJ1-5
d_call: NA
clone_size: once
v_call: TRBV9
cdr3_aa: CASSVVGGGVQPQHF
cdr3_nt: TGTGCCAGCAGCGTTGTAGGAGGGGGGGTACAGCCCCAGCATTTT

j_call: TRBJ1-2
d_call: NA
clone_size: NA
v_call: TRBV10-3
cdr3_aa: CAITRDNLNYGYTF
cdr3_nt: TGTGCCATCACTCGGGACAACCTAAACTATGGCTACACCTTC

j_call: TRBJ2-5
d_call: TRBD2
clone_size: NA
v_call: TRBV9
cdr3_aa: CASSGGTTQETQYF
cdr3_nt: TGTGCCAGCAGCGGAGGGACTACTCAAGAGACCCAGTACTTC

j_call: TRBJ2-7
d_call: TRBD2
clone_size: once
v_call: TRBV7-2
cdr3_aa: CASRRTSGSYEQYF
cdr3_nt: TGTGCCAGCAGGCGTACTAGCGGCTCCTACGAGCAGTACTTC

j_call: TRBJ2-3
d_call: NA
clone_size: NA
v_call: TRBV5-1
cdr3_aa: CASSLVKGGNPTDTQYF
cdr3_nt: TGCGCCAGCAGCTTGGTCAAGGGGGGTAACCCCACAGATACGCAGTATTTT

j_call: TRBJ2-7
d_call: TRBD1
clone_size: few
v_call: TRBV18
cdr3_aa: CASSPGTTGEYF
cdr3_nt: TGTGCCAGCTCACCAGGGACGACAGGGGAGTACTTC

j_call: TRBJ2-2
d_call: NA
clone_size: NA
v_call: TRBV5-1
cdr3_aa: CASSLIFTGELFF
cdr3_nt: TGCGCCAGCAGCTTGATCTTCACCGGGGAGCTGTTTTTT

j_call: TRBJ1-3
d_call: TRBD1
clone_size: NA
v_call: TRBV25-1
cdr3_aa: CASRDRGTKSSGNTIYF
cdr3_nt: TGTGCCAGCAGGGACAGGGGGACCAAGAGCTCTGGAAACACCATATATTTT

j_call: TRBJ2-7
d_call: TRBD2
clone_size: NA
v_call: TRBV12-5
cdr3_aa: CASGLAIKRESDEQYF
cdr3_nt: TGTGCTAGTGGTTTGGCGATCAAGCGGGAGAGTGATGAGCAGTACTTC

j_call: TRBJ2-3
d_call: TRBD2
clone_size: NA
v_call: TRBV18
cdr3_aa: CASSLAGLQDTQYF
cdr3_nt: TGTGCCAGCTCACTAGCGGGGCTCCAAGATACGCAGTATTTT

j_call: TRBJ1-2
d_call: NA
clone_size: NA
v_call: TRBV6-1
cdr3_aa: CASRRGDGYTF
cdr3_nt: TGTGCCAGCCGACGAGGGGACGGCTACACCTTC